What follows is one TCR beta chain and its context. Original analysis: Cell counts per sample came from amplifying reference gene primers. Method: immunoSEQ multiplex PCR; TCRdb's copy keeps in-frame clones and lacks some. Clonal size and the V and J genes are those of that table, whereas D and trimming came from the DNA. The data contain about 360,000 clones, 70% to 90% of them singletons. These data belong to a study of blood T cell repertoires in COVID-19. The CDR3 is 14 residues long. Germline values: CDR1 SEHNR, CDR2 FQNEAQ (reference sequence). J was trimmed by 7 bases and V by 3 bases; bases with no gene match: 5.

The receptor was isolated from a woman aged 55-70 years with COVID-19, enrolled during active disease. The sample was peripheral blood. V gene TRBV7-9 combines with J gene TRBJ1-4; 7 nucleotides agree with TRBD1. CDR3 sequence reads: CASSFGQAFEKLFF. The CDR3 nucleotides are TGTGCCAGCAGCTTTGGACAGGCATTTGAAAAACTGTTTTTT.